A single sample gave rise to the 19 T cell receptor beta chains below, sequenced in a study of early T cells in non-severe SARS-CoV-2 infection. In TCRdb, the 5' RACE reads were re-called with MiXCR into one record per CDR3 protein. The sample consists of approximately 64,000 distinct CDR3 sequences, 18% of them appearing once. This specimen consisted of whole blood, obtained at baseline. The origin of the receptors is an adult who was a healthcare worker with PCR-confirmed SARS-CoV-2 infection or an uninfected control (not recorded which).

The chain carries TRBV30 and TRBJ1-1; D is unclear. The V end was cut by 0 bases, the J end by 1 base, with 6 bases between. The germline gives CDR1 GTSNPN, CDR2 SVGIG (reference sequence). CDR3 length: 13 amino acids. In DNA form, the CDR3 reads TGTGCCTGGAGTGTACTGGGGAACACTGAAGCTTTCTTT. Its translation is CAWSVLGNTEAFF. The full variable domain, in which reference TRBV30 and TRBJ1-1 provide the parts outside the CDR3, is SQTIHQWPATLVQPVGSPLSLECTVEGTSNPNLYWYRQAAGRGLQLLFYSVGIGQISSEVPQNLSASRPQDRQFILSSKKLLLSDSGFYLCAWSVLGNTEAFFGQGTRLTVV.

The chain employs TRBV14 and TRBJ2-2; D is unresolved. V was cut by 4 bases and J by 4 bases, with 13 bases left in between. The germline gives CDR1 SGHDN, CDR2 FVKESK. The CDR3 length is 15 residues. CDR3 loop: CASSRQAGPTGELFF. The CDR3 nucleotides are TGTGCCAGCAGCCGCCAGGCAGGACCCACCGGGGAGCTGTTTTTT.

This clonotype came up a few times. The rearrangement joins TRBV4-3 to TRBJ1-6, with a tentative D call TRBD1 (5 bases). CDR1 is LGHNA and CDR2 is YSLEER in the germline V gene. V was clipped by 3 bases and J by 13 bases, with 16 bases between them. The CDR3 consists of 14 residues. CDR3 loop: CASSQTRDRLPLHF. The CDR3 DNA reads TGCGCCAGCAGCCAGACCCGGGACCGTCTCCCCCTCCACTTT.

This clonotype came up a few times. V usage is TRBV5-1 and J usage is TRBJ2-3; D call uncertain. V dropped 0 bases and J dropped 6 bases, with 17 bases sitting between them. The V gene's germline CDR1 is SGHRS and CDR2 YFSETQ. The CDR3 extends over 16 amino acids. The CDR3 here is CASSLAGPSEADTQYF. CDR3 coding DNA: TGCGCCAGCAGCTTGGCCGGCCCCTCAGAGGCCGATACGCAGTATTTT.

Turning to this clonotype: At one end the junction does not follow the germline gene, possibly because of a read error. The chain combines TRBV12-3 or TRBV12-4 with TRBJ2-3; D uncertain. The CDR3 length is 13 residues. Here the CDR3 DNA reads TGTGCCAGCAGATTAGAGATCACAGATACGCAGTATTTT. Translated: CASRLEITDTQYF.

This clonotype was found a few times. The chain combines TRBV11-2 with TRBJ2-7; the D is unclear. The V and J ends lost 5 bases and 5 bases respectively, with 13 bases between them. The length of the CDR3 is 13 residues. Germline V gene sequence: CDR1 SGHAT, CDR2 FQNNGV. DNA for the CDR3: TGTGCCAGCAGCCCCCTCGAGTGGAACGAGCAGTACTTC. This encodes CASSPLEWNEQYF.

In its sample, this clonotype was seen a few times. The CDR3 reads CASSQAGYNEQFF. DNA for the CDR3: TGTGCCAGCAGCCAAGCTGGTTACAATGAGCAGTTCTTC. V usage is TRBV3-1 and J usage is TRBJ2-1; D is undetermined. The germline V and J ends were trimmed by 1 base and 4 bases, with 5 bases remaining between them. Germline values: CDR1 LGHDT, CDR2 YNNKEL (reference sequence). This CDR3 contains 13 residues.

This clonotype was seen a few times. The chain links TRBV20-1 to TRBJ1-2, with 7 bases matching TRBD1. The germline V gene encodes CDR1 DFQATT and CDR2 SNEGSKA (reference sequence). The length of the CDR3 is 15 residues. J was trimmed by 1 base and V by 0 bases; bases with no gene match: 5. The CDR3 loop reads CSARDFRDSNYGYTF. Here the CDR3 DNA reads TGCAGTGCTAGAGATTTCCGGGACAGTAACTATGGCTACACCTTC.

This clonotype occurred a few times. The CDR3 here is CASSASRSSTDTQYF. The CDR3 region has the DNA TGTGCCAGCAGCGCCTCGCGTTCTAGCACAGATACGCAGTATTTT. The chain employs TRBV7-2 and TRBJ2-3; no firm D call. Trimming stripped 5 bases from V and 0 bases from J, with 12 bases between. The CDR3 runs to 15 residues. In germline, CDR1 is SGHTA, CDR2 FQGNSA.

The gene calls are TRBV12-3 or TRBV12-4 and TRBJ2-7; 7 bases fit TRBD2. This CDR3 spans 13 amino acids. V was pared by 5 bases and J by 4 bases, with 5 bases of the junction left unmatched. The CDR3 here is CASSRSGAYEQYF. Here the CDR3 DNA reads TGTGCCAGCAGTCGAAGCGGGGCGTACGAGCAGTACTTC.

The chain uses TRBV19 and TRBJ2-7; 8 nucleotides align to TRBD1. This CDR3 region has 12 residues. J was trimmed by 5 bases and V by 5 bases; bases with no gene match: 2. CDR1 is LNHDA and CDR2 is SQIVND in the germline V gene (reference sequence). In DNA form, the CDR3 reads TGTGCCAGTAGTGACAGGGGCGACGAGCAGTACTTC. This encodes CASSDRGDEQYF.

CDR3 nucleotide sequence: TGCGCCAGCAGCTTGGCCAGGGGTGACACAGATACGCAGTATTTT. Translating it yields CASSLARGDTDTQYF. V is TRBV5-1 and J is TRBJ2-3; D might be TRBD1 (6 bases). The CDR3 is 15 amino acids. In germline, CDR1 is SGHRS, CDR2 YFSETQ. With 0 bases removed from V and 2 bases from J, the gap between germline ends came to 10 bases.

Here the CDR3 reads CASSLKPPGGYYEQYF. The DNA of the CDR3 is TGTGCCAGCAGTTTAAAGCCCCCAGGGGGCTACTACGAGCAGTACTTC. The V and J genes are TRBV27 and TRBJ2-7; TRBD1 agrees at 8 bases. Per germline, CDR1 MNHEY and CDR2 SMNVEV (reference sequence). CDR3 length: 16 residues. V lost 2 bases to trimming and J lost 3 bases; unmatched junction nucleotides: 9.

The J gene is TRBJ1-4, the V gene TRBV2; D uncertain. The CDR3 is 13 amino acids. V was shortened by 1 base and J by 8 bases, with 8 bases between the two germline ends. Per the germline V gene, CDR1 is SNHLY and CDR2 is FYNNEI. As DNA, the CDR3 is TGTGCCAGCAGTGAAGGGTTACGGGAAAAACTGTTTTTT. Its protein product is CASSEGLREKLFF.

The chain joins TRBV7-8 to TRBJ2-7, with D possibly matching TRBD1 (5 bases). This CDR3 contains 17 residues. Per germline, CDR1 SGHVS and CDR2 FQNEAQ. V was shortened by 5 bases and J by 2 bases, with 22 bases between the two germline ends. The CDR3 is CASSDAGDSRGAYEQYF. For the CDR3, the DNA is TGTGCCAGCAGCGACGCAGGAGACAGCCGAGGAGCCTACGAGCAGTACTTC.

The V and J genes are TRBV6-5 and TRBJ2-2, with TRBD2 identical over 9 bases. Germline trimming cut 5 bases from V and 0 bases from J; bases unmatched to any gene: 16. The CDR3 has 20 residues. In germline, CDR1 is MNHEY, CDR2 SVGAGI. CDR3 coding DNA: TGTGCCAGCAGTCTAACCTCCTTTTTAGCGGGGGAGACGAACACCGGGGAGCTGTTTTTT. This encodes CASSLTSFLAGETNTGELFF.

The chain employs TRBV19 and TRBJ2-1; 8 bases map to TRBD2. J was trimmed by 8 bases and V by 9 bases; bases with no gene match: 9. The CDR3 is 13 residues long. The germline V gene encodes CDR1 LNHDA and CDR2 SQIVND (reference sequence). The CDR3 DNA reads TGTGCCAGCAATTTCGGGAGGGTCGATGAGCAGTTCTTC. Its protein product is CASNFGRVDEQFF.

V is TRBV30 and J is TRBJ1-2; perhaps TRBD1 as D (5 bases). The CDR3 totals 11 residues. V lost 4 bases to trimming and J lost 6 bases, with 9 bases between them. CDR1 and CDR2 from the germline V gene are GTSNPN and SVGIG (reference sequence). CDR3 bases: TGTGCCTGGAATCGGGGGAATGGCTACACCTTC. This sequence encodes CAWNRGNGYTF. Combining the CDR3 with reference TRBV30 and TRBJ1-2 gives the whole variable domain SQTIHQWPATLVQPVGSPLSLECTVEGTSNPNLYWYRQAAGRGLQLLFYSVGIGQISSEVPQNLSASRPQDRQFILSSKKLLLSDSGFYLCAWNRGNGYTFGSGTRLTVV.

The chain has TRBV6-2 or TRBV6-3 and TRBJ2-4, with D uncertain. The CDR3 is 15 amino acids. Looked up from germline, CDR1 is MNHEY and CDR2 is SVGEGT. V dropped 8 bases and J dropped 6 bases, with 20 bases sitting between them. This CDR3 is CASGASLQLRNIQYF. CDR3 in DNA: TGTGCCAGCGGCGCCTCGTTACAACTCCGAAACATTCAGTACTTC.